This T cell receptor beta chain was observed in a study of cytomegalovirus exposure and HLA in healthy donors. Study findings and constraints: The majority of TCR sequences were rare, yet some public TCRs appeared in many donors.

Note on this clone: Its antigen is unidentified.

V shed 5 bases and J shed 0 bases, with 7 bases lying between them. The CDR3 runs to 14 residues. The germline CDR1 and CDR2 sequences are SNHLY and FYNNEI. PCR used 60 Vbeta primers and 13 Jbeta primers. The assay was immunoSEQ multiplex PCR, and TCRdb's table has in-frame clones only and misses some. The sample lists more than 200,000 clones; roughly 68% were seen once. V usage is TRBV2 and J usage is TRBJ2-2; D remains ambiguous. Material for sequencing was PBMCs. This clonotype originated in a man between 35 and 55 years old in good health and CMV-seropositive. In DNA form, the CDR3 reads TGTGCCAGCAGTCAGACTTCGAACACCGGGGAGCTGTTTTTT. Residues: CASSQTSNTGELFF. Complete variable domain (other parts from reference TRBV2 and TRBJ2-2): EPEVTQTPSHQVTQMGQEVILRCVPISNHLYFYWYRQILGQKVEFLVSFYNNEISEKSEIFDDQFSVERPDGSNFTLKIRSTKLEDSAMYFCASSQTSNTGELFFGEGSRLTVL.